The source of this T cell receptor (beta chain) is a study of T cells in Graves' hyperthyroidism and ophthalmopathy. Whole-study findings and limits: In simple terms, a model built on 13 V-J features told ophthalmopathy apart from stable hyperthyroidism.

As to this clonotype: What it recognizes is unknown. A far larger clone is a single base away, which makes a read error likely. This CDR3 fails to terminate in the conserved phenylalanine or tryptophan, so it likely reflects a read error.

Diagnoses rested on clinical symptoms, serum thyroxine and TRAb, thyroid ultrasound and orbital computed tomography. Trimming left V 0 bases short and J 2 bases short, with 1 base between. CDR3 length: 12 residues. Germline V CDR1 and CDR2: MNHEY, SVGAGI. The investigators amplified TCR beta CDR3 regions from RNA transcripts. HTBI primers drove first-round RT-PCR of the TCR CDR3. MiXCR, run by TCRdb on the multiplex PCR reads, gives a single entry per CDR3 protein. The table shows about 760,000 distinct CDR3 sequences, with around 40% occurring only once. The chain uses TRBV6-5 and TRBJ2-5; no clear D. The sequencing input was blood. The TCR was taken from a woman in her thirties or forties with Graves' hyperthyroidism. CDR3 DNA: TGTGCCAGCAGTTACTCACAAGAGACCCAGTACCTC. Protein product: CASSYSQETQYL.